This T cell receptor (beta chain) is from a study of control samples from healthy donors and cancer patients. TCRdb's copy holds only in-frame clones and misses some; the assay was immunoSEQ multiplex PCR. The table records 85,000 to 100,000 clones, approximately 95% of them present only once. V was trimmed by 2 bases and J by 5 bases, leaving 11 bases between them. CDR1 SGHNT and CDR2 YYREEE come from the germline V gene (reference sequence). There are 14 residues in the CDR3. The material sequenced was blood. The chain couples TRBV5-4 to TRBJ2-1; perhaps TRBD2 as D (5 bases). The clonotype was recovered from a man aged 18-30 years in good health. In DNA, the CDR3 is TGTGCCAGCAGCTTACCAAGCGGCAACAATGAGCAGTTCTTC. Translating gives CASSLPSGNNEQFF.